A selection of T cell receptor beta chains follows, all from one sample in a study of cytomegalovirus exposure and HLA in healthy donors. Some clones are missing from TCRdb's copy, which holds only in-frame ones; the method was immunoSEQ multiplex PCR. The sample has 120,000 to 150,000 clones, almost 90% seen once. Sequencing was performed on PBMCs. The receptor source for this set is a woman aged 18-35 years in good health and CMV-seropositive. CDR3s include the opening cysteine and the closing phenylalanine or tryptophan. Each record gives: V gene, D gene, clone size, J gene, CDR3 DNA, CDR3 protein. The D gene is left open where the match is weak. Clone size is shown for a subset of rows, as once, few, many or a class of expanded clone.

V: TRBV7-2
D: -
size: -
J: TRBJ1-3
DNA: TGTGCCAGCAGCGGGAGGGGGATAGTGGGCACCATATATTTT
CDR3: CASSGRGIVGTIYF

V: TRBV6-5
D: -
size: -
J: TRBJ2-1
DNA: TGTGCCAGCCGTGCGGGGAGCTCCTACAATGAGCAGTTCTTC
CDR3: CASRAGSSYNEQFF

V: TRBV5-1
D: TRBD1
size: -
J: TRBJ1-2
DNA: TGCGCCAGCCCCGACAGGGCGGGAGGCTACACCTTC
CDR3: CASPDRAGGYTF

V: TRBV4-2
D: TRBD1
size: once
J: TRBJ1-5
DNA: TGTGCCAGCAGCCAAGTCCCAGGGGGCGAAGGCAATCAGCCCCAGCATTTT
CDR3: CASSQVPGGEGNQPQHF

V: TRBV28
D: TRBD1
size: -
J: TRBJ1-1
DNA: TGTGCCAGCAGCGAGGGGGCCCCCGGGGCTTTCTTT
CDR3: CASSEGAPGAFF

V: TRBV6-1
D: TRBD1
size: -
J: TRBJ2-6
DNA: TGTGCCAGCAGTGCCCCGGGACAGAGGATCTCTGGGGCCAACGTCCTGACTTTC
CDR3: CASSAPGQRISGANVLTF

V: TRBV11-2
D: -
size: -
J: TRBJ1-1
DNA: TGTGCCAGCAGCTGGTTAGTCGTCACGAACACTGAAGCTTTCTTT
CDR3: CASSWLVVTNTEAFF

V: TRBV28
D: TRBD1
size: -
J: TRBJ1-5
DNA: TGTGCCAGCAGTTTAAGTCCAGCAGGGGGCAGTCAGCCCCAGCATTTT
CDR3: CASSLSPAGGSQPQHF

V: TRBV27
D: -
size: -
J: TRBJ2-3
DNA: TGTGCCAGCAGTTTAAACGGAGAGGGAAGGGGCACAGATACGCAGTATTTT
CDR3: CASSLNGEGRGTDTQYF

V: TRBV6-6
D: TRBD1
size: -
J: TRBJ2-3
DNA: TGTGCCAGCAGTTATAGGGACAGGGGGACAGATACGCAGTATTTT
CDR3: CASSYRDRGTDTQYF

V: TRBV27
D: TRBD1
size: -
J: TRBJ2-2
DNA: TGTGCCAGCAGTTCCCTTACAGGGGCCTTGGGGGAGCTGTTTTTT
CDR3: CASSSLTGALGELFF

V: TRBV5-3
D: TRBD1
size: -
J: TRBJ1-2
DNA: TGTGCCAGAAGCCATGACAGGGCCTTTCTCTACGGCTACACCTTC
CDR3: CARSHDRAFLYGYTF

V: TRBV5-1
D: TRBD2
size: -
J: TRBJ2-3
DNA: TGCGCCAGCAGCCTGACTAGCGGGAGGACAGATACGCAGTATTTT
CDR3: CASSLTSGRTDTQYF

V: TRBV9
D: TRBD2
size: -
J: TRBJ2-1
DNA: TGTGCCAGCAGCGGGGGTGGGACTACCACCTACAATGAGCAGTTCTTC
CDR3: CASSGGGTTTYNEQFF

V: TRBV7-3
D: TRBD2
size: -
J: TRBJ2-1
DNA: TGTGCCAGCAGCTTAAATAGCGGGAGTACCAATGAGCAGTTCTTC
CDR3: CASSLNSGSTNEQFF

V: TRBV7-9
D: -
size: -
J: TRBJ1-6
DNA: TGTGCCAGCAGCTTATCGATAGGGGGCTATAATTCACCCCTCCACTTT
CDR3: CASSLSIGGYNSPLHF

V: TRBV7-8
D: -
size: -
J: TRBJ2-3
DNA: TGTGCCAGCAGCTTAGGTCTCAGCGGCACAGATACGCAGTATTTT
CDR3: CASSLGLSGTDTQYF

V: TRBV19
D: TRBD1
size: -
J: TRBJ2-7
DNA: TGTGCCAGTAGTTTCCTTCCGGGACAGGTTAGCTACGAGCAGTACTTC
CDR3: CASSFLPGQVSYEQYF

V: TRBV20-1
D: -
size: -
J: TRBJ1-1
DNA: TGCAGTGCTAGCGGTTGGGGCGAAGCTTTCTTT
CDR3: CSASGWGEAFF